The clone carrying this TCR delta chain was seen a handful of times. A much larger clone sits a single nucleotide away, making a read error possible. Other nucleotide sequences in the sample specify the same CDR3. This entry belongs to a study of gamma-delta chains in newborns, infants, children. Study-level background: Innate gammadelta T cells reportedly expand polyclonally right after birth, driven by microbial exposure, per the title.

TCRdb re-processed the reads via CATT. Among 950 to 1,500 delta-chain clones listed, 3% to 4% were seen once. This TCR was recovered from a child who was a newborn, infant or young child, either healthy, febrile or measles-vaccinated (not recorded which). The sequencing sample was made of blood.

CDR3 bases: TGTGCTCTTGGGGGTCGGCCTTCCTCATTATACACCGATAAACTCATCTTT. It codes for CALGGRPSSLYTDKLIF. This chain links TRDV1 with TRDJ1; 7 bases align to TRDD2. Germline CDR1 reads TSWWSYY; CDR2 reads QGS. V was pared by 4 bases and J by 0 bases, with 11 bases of the junction left unmatched. This CDR3 region has 17 residues.